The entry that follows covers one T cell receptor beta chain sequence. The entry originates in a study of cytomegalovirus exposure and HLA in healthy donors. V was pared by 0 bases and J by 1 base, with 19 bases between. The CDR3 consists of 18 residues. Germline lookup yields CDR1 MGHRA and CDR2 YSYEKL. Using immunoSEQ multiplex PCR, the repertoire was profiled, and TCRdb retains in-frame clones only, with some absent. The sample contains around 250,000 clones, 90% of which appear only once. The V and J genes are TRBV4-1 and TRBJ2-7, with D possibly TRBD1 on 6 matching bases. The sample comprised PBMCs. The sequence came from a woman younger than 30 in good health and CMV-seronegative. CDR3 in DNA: TGCGCCAGCAGCCAAGATCTTGGGGGCCTAGACTTATCCTACGAGCAGTACGTC. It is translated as CASSQDLGGLDLSYEQYV.